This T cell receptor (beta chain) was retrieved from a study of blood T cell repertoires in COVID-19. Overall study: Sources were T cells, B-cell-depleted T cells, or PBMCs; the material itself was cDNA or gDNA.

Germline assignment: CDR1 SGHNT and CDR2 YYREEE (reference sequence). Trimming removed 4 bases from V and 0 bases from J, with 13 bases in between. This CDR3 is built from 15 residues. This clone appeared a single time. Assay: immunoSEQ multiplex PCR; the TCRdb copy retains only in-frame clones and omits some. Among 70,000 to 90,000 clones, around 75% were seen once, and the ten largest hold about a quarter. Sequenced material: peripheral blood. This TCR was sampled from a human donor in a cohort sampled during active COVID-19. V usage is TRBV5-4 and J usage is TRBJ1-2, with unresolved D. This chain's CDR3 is CASSGTSPANYGYTF. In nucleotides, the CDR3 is TGTGCCAGCAGCGGAACTAGCCCAGCTAACTATGGCTACACCTTC. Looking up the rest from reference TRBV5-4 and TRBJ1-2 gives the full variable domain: ETGVTQSPTHLIKTRGQQVTLRCSSQSGHNTVSWYQQALGQGPQFIFQYYREEENGRGNFPPRFSGLQFPNYSSELNVNALELDDSALYLCASSGTSPANYGYTFGSGTRLTVV.